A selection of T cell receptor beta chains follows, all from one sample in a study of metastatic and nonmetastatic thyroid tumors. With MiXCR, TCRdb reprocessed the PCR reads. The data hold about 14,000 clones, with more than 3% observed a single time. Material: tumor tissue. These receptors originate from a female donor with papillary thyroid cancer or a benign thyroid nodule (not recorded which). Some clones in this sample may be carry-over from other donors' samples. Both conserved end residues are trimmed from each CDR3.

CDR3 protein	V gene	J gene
ASKERLNSPLH	TRBV6-1	TRBJ1-6
ASSSTSGRAFEQY	TRBV28	TRBJ2-7
ASSPSGTGRNQPQH	TRBV12-3/TRBV12-4	TRBJ1-5
ASSALEAGGVSPLH	TRBV28	TRBJ1-6
ASRGLGSSGANVLT	TRBV4-1	TRBJ2-6
ASIKNRESNQPQH	TRBV2	TRBJ1-5
ASSFPEGVEMGDGYT	TRBV11-2	TRBJ1-2
ASGFGIYGGGRQEYEQY	TRBV12-5	TRBJ2-7
ASSLGLASTDTQY	TRBV5-4	TRBJ2-3
ASSYSSGSSYEQY	TRBV6-2/TRBV6-3	TRBJ2-7
ASSYLGGGGGFVTYEQY	TRBV6-6	TRBJ2-7
ASSYFSRFSPLH	TRBV6-5	TRBJ1-6
ASSYAEGQPQH	TRBV6-5	TRBJ1-5
ATSWTDNTEAF	TRBV2	TRBJ1-1
ASSYVGTLHEQY	TRBV6-2/TRBV6-3	TRBJ2-7
ASSVEGMNTEAF	TRBV9	TRBJ1-1
ASSYQGSGNTIY	TRBV6-9	TRBJ1-3
ASTLGASGRGETQY	TRBV12-3/TRBV12-4	TRBJ2-5
ASSLIASGNTIY	TRBV11-2	TRBJ1-3
SAPKLDSRSNEQF	TRBV20-1	TRBJ2-1
ASSISSNQQGAGYGYT	TRBV19	TRBJ1-2
ASESGQVTPGELF	TRBV2	TRBJ2-2
ASSLGTELEAF	TRBV7-6	TRBJ1-1
ASSQGRGDTEAF	TRBV6-1	TRBJ1-1
ASNKRGSNSGANVLT	TRBV19	TRBJ2-6
ASSFFTSGIHEQY	TRBV6-4	TRBJ2-7
ASCWNADTQY	TRBV6-1	TRBJ2-3
ASSSIAGPTDTQY	TRBV12-3/TRBV12-4	TRBJ2-3
AWSAGTGRDQPQH	TRBV30	TRBJ1-5
ASSRGEDTGELF	TRBV25-1	TRBJ2-2
ATSRILHTEAF	TRBV15	TRBJ1-1
SAPQRESSDTQY	TRBV20-1	TRBJ2-3
ASSGTIDRGVPYEQY	TRBV12-3/TRBV12-4	TRBJ2-7
ASSVLGEGGYEQY	TRBV6-1	TRBJ2-7
ASTGSGGASTDTQY	TRBV12-3/TRBV12-4	TRBJ2-3
SARPGGLFGYT	TRBV20-1	TRBJ1-2
ATSRAREGRSYEQY	TRBV15	TRBJ2-7
ASSSRTGLTGELF	TRBV5-1	TRBJ2-2
ANSSLAGGHYEQY	TRBV12-3/TRBV12-4	TRBJ2-7
AISERGLLYEQY	TRBV10-3	TRBJ2-7